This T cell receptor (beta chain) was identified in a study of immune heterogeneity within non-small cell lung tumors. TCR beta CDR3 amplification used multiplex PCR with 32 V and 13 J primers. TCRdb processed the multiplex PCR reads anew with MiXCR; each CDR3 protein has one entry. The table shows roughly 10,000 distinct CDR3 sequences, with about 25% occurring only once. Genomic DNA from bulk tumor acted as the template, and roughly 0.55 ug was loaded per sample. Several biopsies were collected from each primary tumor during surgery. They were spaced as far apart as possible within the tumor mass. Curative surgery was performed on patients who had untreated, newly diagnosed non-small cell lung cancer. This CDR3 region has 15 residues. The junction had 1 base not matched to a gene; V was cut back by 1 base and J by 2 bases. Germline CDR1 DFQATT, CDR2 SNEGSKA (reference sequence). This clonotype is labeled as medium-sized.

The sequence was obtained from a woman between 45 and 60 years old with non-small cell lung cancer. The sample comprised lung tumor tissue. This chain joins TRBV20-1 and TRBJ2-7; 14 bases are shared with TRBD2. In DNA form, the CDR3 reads TGCAGTGCTAGAGGACTAGCGGGAGGGACCTACGAGCAGTACTTC. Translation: CSARGLAGGTYEQYF.